This T cell receptor beta chain was sequenced for a study of cytomegalovirus exposure and HLA in healthy donors. The study ran its PCR with 60 Vbeta and 13 Jbeta primers. Data came from immunoSEQ multiplex PCR; TCRdb stores just in-frame clones and leaves some out. In the table there are 80,000 to 130,000 clones, approximately 73% of which are singletons. Study outcomes and limitations: Researchers reported that a few CMV-associated chains were confirmed in vitro as CMV antigen-specific. The authors later linked a missense DCLRE1C variant to TCR beta V- and J-gene trimming.

Remarks on this clone: As yet, its antigen is unknown.

The length of the CDR3 is 15 residues. CDR1 is SGHKS and CDR2 is YYEKEE in the germline V gene (reference sequence). Between the trimmed V and J ends, which lost 4 bases and 8 bases, there was a span of 18 bases. The receptor's source is a woman between 50 and 59 years old in good health and CMV-seropositive. The chain carries TRBV5-5 and TRBJ1-4; D is unresolved. The sequencing input was PBMCs. CDR3 DNA sequence: TGTGCCAGCAGCCCCTCCTTGGGCCAACGGGAAAAACTGTTTTTT. The encoded protein is CASSPSLGQREKLFF.